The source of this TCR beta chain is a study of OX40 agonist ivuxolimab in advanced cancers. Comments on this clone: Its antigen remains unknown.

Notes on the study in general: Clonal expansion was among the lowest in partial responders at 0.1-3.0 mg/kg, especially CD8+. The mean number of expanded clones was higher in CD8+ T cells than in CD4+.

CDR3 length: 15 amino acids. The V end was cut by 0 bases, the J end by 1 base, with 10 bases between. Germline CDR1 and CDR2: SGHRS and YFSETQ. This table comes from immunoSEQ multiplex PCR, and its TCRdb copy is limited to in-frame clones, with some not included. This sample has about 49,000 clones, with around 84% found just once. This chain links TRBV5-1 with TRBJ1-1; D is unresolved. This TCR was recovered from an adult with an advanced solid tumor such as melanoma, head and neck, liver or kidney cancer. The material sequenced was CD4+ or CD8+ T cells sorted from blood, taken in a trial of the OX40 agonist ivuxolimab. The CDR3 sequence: CASSLVGDKNTEAFF. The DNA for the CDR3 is TGCGCCAGCAGCTTGGTTGGTGACAAGAACACTGAAGCTTTCTTT. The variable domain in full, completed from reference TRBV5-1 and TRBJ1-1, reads KAGVTQTPRYLIKTRGQQVTLSCSPISGHRSVSWYQQTPGQGLQFLFEYFSETQRNKGNFPGRFSGRQFSNSRSEMNVSTLELGDSALYLCASSLVGDKNTEAFFGQGTRLTVV.